This TCR beta chain was retrieved from a study of cytomegalovirus exposure and HLA in healthy donors. General study points: Whilst most TCR sequences proved rare, a subset of public TCRs occurred across many donors.

V lost 2 bases and J 6 bases, leaving 13 bases between the germline ends. The CDR3 length is 14 residues. CDR1 is MNHEY, CDR2 SMNVEV, per germline (reference sequence). This clone was picked up a small number of times. Its target is unknown. The assay was immunoSEQ multiplex PCR, and TCRdb's table has in-frame clones only and misses some. The sample holds about 140,000 clones, roughly 87% seen once. The material sequenced was PBMCs. This chain uses TRBV27 with TRBJ1-2; D perhaps matches TRBD1 (5 bases). This receptor was identified in a man aged 18 to 35 in good health and CMV-seropositive. The CDR3 spells CASSLGGGRDGYTF. The CDR3 bases are TGTGCCAGCAGTTTAGGGGGGGGACGGGATGGCTACACCTTC.